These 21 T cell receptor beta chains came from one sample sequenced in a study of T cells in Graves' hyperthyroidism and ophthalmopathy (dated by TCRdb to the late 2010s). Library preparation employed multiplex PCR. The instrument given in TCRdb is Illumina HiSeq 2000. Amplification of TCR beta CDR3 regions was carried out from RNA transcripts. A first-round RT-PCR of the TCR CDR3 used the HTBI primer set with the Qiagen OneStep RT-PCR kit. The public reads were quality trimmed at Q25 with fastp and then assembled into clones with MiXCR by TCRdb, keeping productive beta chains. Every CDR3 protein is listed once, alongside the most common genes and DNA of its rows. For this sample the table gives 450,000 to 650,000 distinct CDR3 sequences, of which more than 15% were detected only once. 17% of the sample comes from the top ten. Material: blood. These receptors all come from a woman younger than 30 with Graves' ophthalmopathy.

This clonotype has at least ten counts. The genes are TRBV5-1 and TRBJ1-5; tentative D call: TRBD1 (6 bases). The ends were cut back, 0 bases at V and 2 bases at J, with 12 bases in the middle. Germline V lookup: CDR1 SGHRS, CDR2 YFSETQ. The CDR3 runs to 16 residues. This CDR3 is CASSLGSGGGNQPQHF. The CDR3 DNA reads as TGCGCCAGCAGCTTGGGTTCGGGGGGCGGCAATCAGCCCCAGCATTTT.

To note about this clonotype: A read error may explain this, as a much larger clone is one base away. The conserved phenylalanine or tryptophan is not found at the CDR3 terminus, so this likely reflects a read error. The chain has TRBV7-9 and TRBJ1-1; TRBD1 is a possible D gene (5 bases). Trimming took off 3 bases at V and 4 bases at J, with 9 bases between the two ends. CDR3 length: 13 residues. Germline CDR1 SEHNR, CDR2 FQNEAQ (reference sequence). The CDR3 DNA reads TGTGCCAGCAGCTTCGATGGGGCCACTGAAGCTTTCCTT. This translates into CASSFDGATEAFL.

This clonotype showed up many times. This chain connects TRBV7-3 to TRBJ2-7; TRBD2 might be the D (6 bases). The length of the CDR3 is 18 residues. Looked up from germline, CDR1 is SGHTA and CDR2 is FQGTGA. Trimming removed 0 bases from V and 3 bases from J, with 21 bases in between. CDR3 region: CASSLTLGGTVRYYEQYF. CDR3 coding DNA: TGTGCCAGCAGCTTAACGTTAGGCGGGACGGTGAGATACTACGAGCAGTACTTC.

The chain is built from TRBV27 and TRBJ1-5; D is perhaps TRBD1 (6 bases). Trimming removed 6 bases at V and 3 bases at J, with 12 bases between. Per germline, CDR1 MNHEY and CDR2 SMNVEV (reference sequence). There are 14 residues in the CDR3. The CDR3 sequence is CASRIQGTNQPQHF. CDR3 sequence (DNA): TGTGCCAGCAGGATCCAGGGGACCAATCAGCCCCAGCATTTT.

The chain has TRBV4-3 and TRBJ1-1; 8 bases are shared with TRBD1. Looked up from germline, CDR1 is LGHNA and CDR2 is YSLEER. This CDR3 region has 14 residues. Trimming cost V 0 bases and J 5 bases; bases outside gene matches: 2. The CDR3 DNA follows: TGCGCCAGCAGCCAAGACAGGGGGCGAACTGAAGCTTTCTTT. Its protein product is CASSQDRGRTEAFF.

This CDR3 reads CASSDPSGISYEQYF. The CDR3 DNA is TGTGCCAGCAGTGACCCATCGGGAATCTCCTACGAGCAGTACTTC. The V call is TRBV6-1, the J call TRBJ2-7; tentatively, D is TRBD2 (5 bases). The CDR3 has 15 amino acids. CDR1 and CDR2 from the germline V gene are MNHNS and SASEGT. Trimming pared 3 bases from V and 0 bases from J, leaving 12 bases between.

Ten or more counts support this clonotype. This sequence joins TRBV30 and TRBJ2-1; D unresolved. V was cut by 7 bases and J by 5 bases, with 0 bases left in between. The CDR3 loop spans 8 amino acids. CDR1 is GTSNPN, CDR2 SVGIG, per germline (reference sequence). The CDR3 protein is CAYNEQFF. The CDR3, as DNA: TGTGCCTACAATGAGCAGTTCTTC.

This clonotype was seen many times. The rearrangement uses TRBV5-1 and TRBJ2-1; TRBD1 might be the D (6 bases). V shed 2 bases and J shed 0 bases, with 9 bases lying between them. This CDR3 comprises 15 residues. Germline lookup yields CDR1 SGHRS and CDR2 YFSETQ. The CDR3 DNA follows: TGCGCCAGCAGCTTTGGGGGCAACTCCTACAATGAGCAGTTCTTC. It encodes CASSFGGNSYNEQFF.

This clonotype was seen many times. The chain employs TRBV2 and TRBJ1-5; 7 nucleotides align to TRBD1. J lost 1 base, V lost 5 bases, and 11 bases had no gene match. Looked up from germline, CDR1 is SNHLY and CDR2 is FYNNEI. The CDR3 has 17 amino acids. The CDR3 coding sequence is TGTGCCAGCAGTTCCGGGACAGCGATCCGGAGCAATCAGCCCCAGCATTTT. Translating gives CASSSGTAIRSNQPQHF.

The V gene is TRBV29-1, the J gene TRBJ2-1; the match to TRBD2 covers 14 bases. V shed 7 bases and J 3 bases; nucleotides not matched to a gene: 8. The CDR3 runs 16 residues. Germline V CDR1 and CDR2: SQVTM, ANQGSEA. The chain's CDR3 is CSGVGLAGGRYNEQFF. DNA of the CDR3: TGCAGCGGGGTAGGACTAGCGGGAGGCCGCTACAATGAGCAGTTCTTC.

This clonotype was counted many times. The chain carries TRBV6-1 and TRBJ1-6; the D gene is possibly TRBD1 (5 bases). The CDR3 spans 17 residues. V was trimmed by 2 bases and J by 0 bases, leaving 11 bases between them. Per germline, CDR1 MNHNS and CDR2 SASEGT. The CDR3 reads CASSENRGSSYNSPLHF. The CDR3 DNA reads TGTGCCAGCAGTGAAAATAGGGGTAGCTCCTATAATTCACCCCTCCACTTT.

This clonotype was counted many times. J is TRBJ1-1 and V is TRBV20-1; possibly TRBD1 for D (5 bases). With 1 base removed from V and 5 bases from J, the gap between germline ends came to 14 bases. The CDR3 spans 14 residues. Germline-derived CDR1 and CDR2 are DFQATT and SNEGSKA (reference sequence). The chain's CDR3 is CSARVREGRTEAFF. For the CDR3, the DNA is TGCAGTGCTAGAGTTAGAGAGGGGCGGACTGAAGCTTTCTTT.

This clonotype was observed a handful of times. The CDR3 bases are TGTGCCAGCAGTTCTTTAATTGGACCGACAAACACTGAAGCTTTCTTT. Translating gives CASSSLIGPTNTEAFF. The chain employs TRBV12-3 or TRBV12-4 and TRBJ1-1, with no clear D. Trimming shortened V by 4 bases and J by 2 bases, and 17 bases separated the two germline ends. CDR3 length equals 16 residues.

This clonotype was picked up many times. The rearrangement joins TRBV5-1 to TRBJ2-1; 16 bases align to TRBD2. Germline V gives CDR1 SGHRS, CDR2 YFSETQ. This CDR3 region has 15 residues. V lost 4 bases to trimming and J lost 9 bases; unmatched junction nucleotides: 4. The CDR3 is CASSRGTSGGVEQFF. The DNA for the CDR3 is TGCGCCAGCAGCCGCGGGACTAGCGGGGGGGTTGAGCAGTTCTTC.

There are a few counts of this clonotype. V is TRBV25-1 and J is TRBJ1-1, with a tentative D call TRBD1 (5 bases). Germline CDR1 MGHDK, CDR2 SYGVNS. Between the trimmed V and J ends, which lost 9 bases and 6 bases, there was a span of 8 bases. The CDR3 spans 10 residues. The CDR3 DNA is TGTGCCAGTTCAGGGCCTGAAGCTTTCTTT. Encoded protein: CASSGPEAFF.

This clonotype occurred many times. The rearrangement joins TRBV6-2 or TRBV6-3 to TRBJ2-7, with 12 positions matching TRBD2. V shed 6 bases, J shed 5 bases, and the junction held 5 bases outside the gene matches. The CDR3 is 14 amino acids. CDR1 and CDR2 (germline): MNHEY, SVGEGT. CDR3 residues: CASSATSGSNEQYF. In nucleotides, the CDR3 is TGTGCCAGCAGCGCGACTAGCGGGAGTAACGAGCAGTACTTC.

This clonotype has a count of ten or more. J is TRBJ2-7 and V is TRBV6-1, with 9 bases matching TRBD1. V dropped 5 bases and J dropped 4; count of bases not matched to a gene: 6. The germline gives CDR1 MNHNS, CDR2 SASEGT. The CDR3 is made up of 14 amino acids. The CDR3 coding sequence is TGTGCCAGCAGTTCTCCGGGACAGGGTTACGAGCAGTACTTC. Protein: CASSSPGQGYEQYF.

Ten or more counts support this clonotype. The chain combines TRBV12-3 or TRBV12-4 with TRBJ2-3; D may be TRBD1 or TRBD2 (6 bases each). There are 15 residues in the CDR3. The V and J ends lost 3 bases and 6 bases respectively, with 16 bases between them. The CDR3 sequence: CASSFLVGGSDTQYF. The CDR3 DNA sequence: TGTGCCAGCAGTTTCCTGGTGGGGGGCTCTGATACGCAGTATTTT.

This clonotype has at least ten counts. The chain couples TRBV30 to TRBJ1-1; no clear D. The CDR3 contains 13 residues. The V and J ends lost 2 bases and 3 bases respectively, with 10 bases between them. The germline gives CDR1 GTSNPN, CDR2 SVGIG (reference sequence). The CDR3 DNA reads TGTGCCTGGAGTCCGGGTAGGGACACTGAAGCTTTCTTT. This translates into CAWSPGRDTEAFF.

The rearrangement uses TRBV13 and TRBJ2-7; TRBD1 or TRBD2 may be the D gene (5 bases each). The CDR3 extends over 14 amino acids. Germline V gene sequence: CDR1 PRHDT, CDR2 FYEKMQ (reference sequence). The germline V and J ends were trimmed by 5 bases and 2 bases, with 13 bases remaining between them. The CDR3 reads CASSNRDGAYEQYF. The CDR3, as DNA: TGTGCCAGCAGCAACCGGGACGGAGCCTACGAGCAGTACTTC.

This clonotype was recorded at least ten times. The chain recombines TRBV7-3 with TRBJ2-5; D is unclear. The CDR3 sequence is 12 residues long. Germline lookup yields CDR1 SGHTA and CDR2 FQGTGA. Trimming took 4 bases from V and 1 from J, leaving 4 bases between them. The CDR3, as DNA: TGTGCCAGCAGCTCTATCCAAGAGACCCAGTACTTC. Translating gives CASSSIQETQYF. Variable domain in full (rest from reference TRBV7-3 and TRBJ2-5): GAGVSQTPSNKVTEKGKYVELRCDPISGHTALYWYRQSLGQGPEFLIYFQGTGAADDSGLPNDRFFAVRPEGSVSTLKIQRTERGDSAVYLCASSSIQETQYFGPGTRLLVL.